This TCR beta chain stems from a study of monozygotic twins with inflammatory bowel disease. As concerns this clonotype: Its antigen is unidentified.

cDNA synthesis was performed in eight separate reactions for each sample. Reanalyzing the 5' RACE reads, TCRdb keeps one entry per CDR3 protein, without DNA. In all, the sample yields approximately 400,000 distinct CDR3 sequences. Overall study findings and caveats: Since immunosuppressive treatments differed, patient repertoires may have gained added variability.

The receptor was isolated from a human donor with ulcerative colitis or Crohn's disease, or a healthy co-twin of an affected twin (not recorded which). The sample consisted of blood.

CDR3 residues: CASSLEPRDLSPLHF. The V gene is TRBV5-1, the J gene TRBJ1-6. The CDR3 has 15 amino acids. Germline V gene lookup returns CDR1 SGHRS and CDR2 YFSETQ.